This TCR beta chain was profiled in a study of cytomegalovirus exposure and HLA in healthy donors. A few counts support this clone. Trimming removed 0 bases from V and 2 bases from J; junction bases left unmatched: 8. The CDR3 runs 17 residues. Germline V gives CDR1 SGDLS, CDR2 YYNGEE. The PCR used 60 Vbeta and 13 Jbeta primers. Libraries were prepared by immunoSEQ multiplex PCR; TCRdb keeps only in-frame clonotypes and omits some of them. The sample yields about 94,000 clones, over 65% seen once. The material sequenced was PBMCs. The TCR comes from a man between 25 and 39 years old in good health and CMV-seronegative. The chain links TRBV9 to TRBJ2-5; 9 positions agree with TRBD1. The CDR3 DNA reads TGTGCCAGCAGCGTAGGTGCCTCCGGACAGGGGCAAGAGACCCAGTACTTC. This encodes CASSVGASGQGQETQYF.